The TCR beta chain under discussion was sequenced for a study of post-analysis software for immune sequencing data. Unique molecular identifiers featured in each of the TCR beta cDNA libraries. MiXCR was run by TCRdb on the PCR reads, yielding one entry per CDR3 protein. The table shows fewer than 850,000 distinct CDR3 sequences, with roughly 27% occurring only once. To note about this clonotype: Its antigen is still unknown.

The CDR3 runs to 16 residues. Germline trimming cut 5 bases from V and 0 bases from J; bases unmatched to any gene: 13. Germline CDR1 DFQATT, CDR2 SNEGSKA (reference sequence). Whole-study findings and limits: A few TRBV segments appeared more often in patients than in controls, and TRBV5-6, TRBV5-1 and TRBV20-1 were among these.

This chain joins TRBV20-1 and TRBJ2-7, with 7 bases that match TRBD2. The sequence came from a girl aged 10 to 17 with multiple sclerosis. The material sequenced was blood. As DNA, the CDR3 is TGCAGTGCTCAAGGGGTGGCGGGAGCCATCTCCTACGAGCAGTACTTC. This gives the protein CSAQGVAGAISYEQYF.